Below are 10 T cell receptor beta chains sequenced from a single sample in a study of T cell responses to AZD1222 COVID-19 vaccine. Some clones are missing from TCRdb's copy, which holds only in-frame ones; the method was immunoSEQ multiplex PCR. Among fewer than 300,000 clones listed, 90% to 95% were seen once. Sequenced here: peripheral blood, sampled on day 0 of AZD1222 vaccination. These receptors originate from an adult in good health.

CDR3 sequence: CASTASVREEQYF. The DNA of the CDR3 is TGTGCCAGCACTGCGAGCGTCCGGGAGGAGCAGTACTTC. The chain combines TRBV12-3 or TRBV12-4 with TRBJ2-7; tentative D call: TRBD2 (6 bases). The CDR3 totals 13 residues. V was pared by 7 bases and J by 7 bases, with 17 bases between.

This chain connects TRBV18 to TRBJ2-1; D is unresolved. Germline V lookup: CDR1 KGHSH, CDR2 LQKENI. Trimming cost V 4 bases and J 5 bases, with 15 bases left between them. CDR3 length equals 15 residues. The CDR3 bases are TGTGCCAGCTCACGTGACCCCTCCCCACACAATGAGCAGTTCTTC. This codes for CASSRDPSPHNEQFF.

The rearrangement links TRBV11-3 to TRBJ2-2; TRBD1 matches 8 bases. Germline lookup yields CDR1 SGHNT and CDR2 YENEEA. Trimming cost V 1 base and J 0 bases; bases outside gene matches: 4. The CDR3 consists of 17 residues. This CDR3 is CASSLGGTGANTGELFF. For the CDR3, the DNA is TGTGCCAGCAGCTTAGGGGGGACAGGCGCGAACACCGGGGAGCTGTTTTTT.

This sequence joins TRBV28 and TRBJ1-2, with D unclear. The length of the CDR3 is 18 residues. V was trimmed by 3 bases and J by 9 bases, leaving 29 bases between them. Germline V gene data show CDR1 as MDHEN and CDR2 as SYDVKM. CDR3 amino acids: CASSLAPWEARFLYCYTF. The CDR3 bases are TGTGCCAGCAGTTTGGCACCCTGGGAGGCCCGGTTTCTGTATTGCTACACCTTC.

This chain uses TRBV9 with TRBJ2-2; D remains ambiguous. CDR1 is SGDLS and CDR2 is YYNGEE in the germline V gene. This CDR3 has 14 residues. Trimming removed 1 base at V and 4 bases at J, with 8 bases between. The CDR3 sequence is CASSVRPATGELFF. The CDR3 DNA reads TGTGCCAGCAGCGTAAGGCCGGCCACCGGGGAGCTGTTTTTT.

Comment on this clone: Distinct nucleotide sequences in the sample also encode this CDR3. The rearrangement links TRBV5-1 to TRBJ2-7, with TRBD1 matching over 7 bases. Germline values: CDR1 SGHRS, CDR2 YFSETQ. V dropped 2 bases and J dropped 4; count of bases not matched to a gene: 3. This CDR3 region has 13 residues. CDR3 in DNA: TGCGCCAGCAGCTTAAGACAGGGATACGAGCAGTACTTC. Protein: CASSLRQGYEQYF.

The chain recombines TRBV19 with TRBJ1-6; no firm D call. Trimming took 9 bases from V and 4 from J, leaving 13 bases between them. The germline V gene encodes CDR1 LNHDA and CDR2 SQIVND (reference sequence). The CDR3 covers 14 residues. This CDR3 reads CASSIDLYNSPLHF. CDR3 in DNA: TGTGCCAGCTCGATCGACCTGTATAATTCACCCCTCCACTTT.

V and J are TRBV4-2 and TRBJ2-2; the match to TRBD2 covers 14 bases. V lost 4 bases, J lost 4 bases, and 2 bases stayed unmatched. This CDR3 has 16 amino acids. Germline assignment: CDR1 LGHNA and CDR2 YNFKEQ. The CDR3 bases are TGTGCCAGCAGCCTAGGGACTAGCGGGGGCACCGGGGAGCTGTTTTTT. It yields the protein CASSLGTSGGTGELFF.

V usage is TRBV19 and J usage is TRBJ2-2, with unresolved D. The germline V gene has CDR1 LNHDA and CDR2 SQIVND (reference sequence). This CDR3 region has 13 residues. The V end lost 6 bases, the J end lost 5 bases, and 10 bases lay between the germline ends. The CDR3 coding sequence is TGTGCCAGTAGAGACTTAGGGACCGGGGAGCTGTTTTTT. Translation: CASRDLGTGELFF.

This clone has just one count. In DNA form, the CDR3 reads TGTGCCAGCAGTCCCCGACAGGAATTTACTGCGCTCACAGATACGCAGTATTTT. As protein: CASSPRQEFTALTDTQYF. The chain recombines TRBV27 with TRBJ2-3; D possibly corresponds to TRBD1 (6 bases). Trimming left V 5 bases short and J 2 bases short, with 23 bases between. The CDR3 has 18 amino acids. The germline V gene encodes CDR1 MNHEY and CDR2 SMNVEV (reference sequence).